A selection of T cell receptor beta chains follows, all from one sample in a study of cytomegalovirus exposure and HLA in healthy donors. Here immunoSEQ multiplex PCR was the method, and the copy in TCRdb shows in-frame clones only, minus some. There are about 150,000 clones in the sample; about 74% occur only once, and 2.5% to 3.5% lies in the top ten. The sample was PBMCs. These receptors were obtained from a man aged 40-50 years in good health and CMV-seronegative. Both conserved end residues are part of each CDR3. A D gene is named only where the DNA matches it firmly. Rows may omit the clone size; those that give it use once, few, many or a size class.

V gene	clone size	J gene	D gene	CDR3 protein	CDR3 DNA
TRBV7-8	-	TRBJ2-3	TRBD1	CASSLFRQGSTDTQYF	TGTGCCAGCAGCTTATTTCGACAGGGAAGCACAGATACGCAGTATTTT
TRBV25-1	-	TRBJ2-5	TRBD1	CASSESGTGGQETQYF	TGTGCCAGCAGTGAGTCGGGGACAGGGGGCCAAGAGACCCAGTACTTC
TRBV5-1	-	TRBJ2-7	-	CASSLNPGSYEQYF	TGCGCCAGCAGCTTGAATCCGGGCTCCTACGAGCAGTACTTC
TRBV27	-	TRBJ2-7	TRBD2	CASRARGDYEQYF	TGTGCCAGCAGAGCGCGGGGGGACTACGAGCAGTACTTC
TRBV29-1	-	TRBJ2-2	-	CSDRRPGTGELFF	TGCAGCGACCGACGGCCGGGCACCGGGGAGCTGTTTTTT
TRBV6-4	-	TRBJ1-2	-	CASRGQSGYGYTF	TGTGCCAGCAGAGGACAATCGGGCTATGGCTACACCTTC
TRBV29-1	-	TRBJ1-1	-	CSVEGVNGGGTEAFF	TGCAGCGTTGAAGGGGTAAACGGGGGGGGCACTGAAGCTTTCTTT
TRBV5-1	-	TRBJ2-7	-	CASSLVSNYEQYF	TGCGCCAGCAGCTTGGTTTCTAACTACGAGCAGTACTTC
TRBV6-5	-	TRBJ2-3	TRBD2	CASSYVAGGSTDTQYF	TGTGCCAGCAGTTACGTGGCGGGAGGTAGCACAGATACGCAGTATTTT
TRBV7-2	-	TRBJ1-1	-	CASSPDMNTEAFF	TGTGCCAGCAGCCCCGACATGAACACTGAAGCTTTCTTT
TRBV2	few	TRBJ1-1	-	CASHDGQYTEAFF	TGTGCCAGCCATGATGGACAGTACACTGAAGCTTTCTTT
TRBV7-9	-	TRBJ2-7	-	CASSLASLPASSYEQYF	TGTGCCAGCAGCTTAGCTTCGTTGCCCGCCAGCTCCTACGAGCAGTACTTC
TRBV7-9	-	TRBJ1-1	-	CASSLAGEENTEAFF	TGTGCCAGCAGCTTAGCGGGGGAGGAGAACACTGAAGCTTTCTTT
TRBV2	-	TRBJ2-1	TRBD2	CARRLAGALGNEQFF	TGTGCCAGACGACTAGCGGGAGCGTTAGGGAATGAGCAGTTCTTC
TRBV5-1	-	TRBJ1-1	TRBD1	CASSPGQGAVVNTEAFF	TGCGCCAGCAGCCCCGGACAGGGGGCAGTGGTGAACACTGAAGCTTTCTTT
TRBV18	-	TRBJ1-1	TRBD1	CASSLEGGASDTEAFF	TGTGCCAGCTCCCTAGAAGGGGGCGCATCGGACACTGAAGCTTTCTTT
TRBV9	once	TRBJ2-2	TRBD2	CASSDGTSGGPNTGELFF	TGTGCCAGCAGTGACGGGACTAGCGGGGGCCCGAACACCGGGGAGCTGTTTTTT
TRBV9	-	TRBJ2-7	-	CASSGAAGNEHEQYF	TGTGCCAGCAGCGGTGCCGCCGGGAACGAGCACGAGCAGTACTTC
TRBV30	-	TRBJ1-5	-	CAWSDSSNQPQHF	TGTGCCTGGAGCGACTCTAGCAATCAGCCCCAGCATTTT
TRBV7-9	-	TRBJ2-1	TRBD1	CASTLGTAVYNEQFF	TGTGCCAGCACCTTGGGGACAGCAGTCTACAATGAGCAGTTCTTC
TRBV29-1	-	TRBJ2-2	-	CSVEGATGAGELFF	TGCAGCGTTGAAGGAGCCACCGGGGCCGGGGAGCTGTTTTTT
TRBV4-1	-	TRBJ2-3	TRBD2	CASSQDRAGEITDTQYF	TGCGCCAGCAGCCAAGATCGCGCGGGGGAAATCACAGATACGCAGTATTTT
TRBV6-5	once	TRBJ2-4	-	CASSYSKRAKNIQYF	TGTGCCAGCAGTTACTCGAAGAGGGCCAAAAACATTCAGTACTTC
TRBV4-3	once	TRBJ2-1	TRBD1	CASSQTGDRGNEQFF	TGCGCCAGCAGCCAAACGGGGGACAGGGGAAATGAGCAGTTCTTC
TRBV27	-	TRBJ1-1	-	CASSLGAWGQEAFF	TGTGCCAGCAGCCTGGGGGCCTGGGGGCAGGAAGCTTTCTTT
TRBV9	-	TRBJ2-7	-	CARRRGSGPYEQYF	TGTGCCAGGCGGAGGGGCAGCGGCCCCTACGAGCAGTACTTC
TRBV27	-	TRBJ2-7	-	CASSLSVEYEQYF	TGTGCCAGCAGTTTATCGGTAGAGTACGAGCAGTACTTC
TRBV6-5	-	TRBJ2-5	-	CASSYSNLRETQYF	TGTGCCAGCAGTTACTCGAATTTACGGGAGACCCAGTACTTC
TRBV12-1	-	TRBJ1-5	-	CASSLRETGQGGQPQHF	TGTGCCAGCAGCTTACGCGAGACAGGACAGGGTGGTCAGCCCCAGCATTTT
TRBV5-1	-	TRBJ2-1	TRBD2	CASSLSGGGYNEQFF	TGCGCCAGCAGCCTTAGCGGGGGAGGCTACAATGAGCAGTTCTTC
TRBV4-1	-	TRBJ1-2	-	CASSQALGANYGYTF	TGCGCCAGCAGCCAAGCCTTAGGAGCTAACTATGGCTACACCTTC
TRBV9	-	TRBJ1-3	TRBD1	CASSGGTAGNTIYF	TGTGCCAGCAGCGGGGGGACAGCTGGAAACACCATATATTTT
TRBV10-3	-	TRBJ2-2	TRBD2	CAISAGLAALGELFF	TGTGCCATCAGCGCGGGACTAGCGGCCCTGGGGGAGCTGTTTTTT
TRBV7-2	-	TRBJ2-1	TRBD2	CASSPWTSGGNEQFF	TGTGCCAGCAGCCCTTGGACTAGCGGGGGCAATGAGCAGTTCTTC
TRBV5-1	few	TRBJ2-3	TRBD2	CASSSTSGGNTQYF	TGCGCCAGCAGCTCGACTAGCGGGGGAAATACGCAGTATTTT
TRBV7-9	-	TRBJ2-7	-	CASSLSGGTPQYEQYF	TGTGCCAGCAGCTTAAGCGGTGGGACACCTCAATACGAGCAGTACTTC
TRBV20-1	-	TRBJ2-1	-	CSATLQGQFF	TGCAGTGCTACGCTACAGGGGCAGTTCTTC
TRBV2	-	TRBJ1-6	-	CAHSGSYNSPLHF	TGTGCCCACAGCGGGTCCTATAATTCACCCCTCCACTTT
TRBV4-1	-	TRBJ2-1	-	CASSQLAGGSDEQFF	TGCGCCAGCAGCCAACTTGCCGGTGGCAGCGATGAGCAGTTCTTC
TRBV5-4	-	TRBJ1-1	-	CASSSRGGEATEAFF	TGTGCCAGCAGCTCACGCGGGGGCGAGGCCACTGAAGCTTTCTTT
TRBV4-2	-	TRBJ2-3	TRBD2	CASSQDSGRGADTQYF	TGTGCCAGCAGCCAAGATAGCGGGAGAGGGGCAGATACGCAGTATTTT
TRBV15	-	TRBJ2-3	TRBD1	CATSRTGTGGADTQYF	TGTGCCACCAGCAGAACCGGGACAGGGGGCGCAGATACGCAGTATTTT
TRBV19	-	TRBJ1-2	TRBD1	CASSRGPGTGLNYGYTF	TGTGCCAGTAGTAGGGGCCCTGGGACAGGATTAAACTATGGCTACACCTTC
TRBV4-3	-	TRBJ2-7	TRBD1	CASSQDRQGAYEQYF	TGCGCCAGCAGCCAAGACAGGCAGGGGGCCTACGAGCAGTACTTC
TRBV30	-	TRBJ2-3	TRBD2	CAWSGLADHTDTQYF	TGTGCCTGGAGCGGACTAGCGGATCACACAGATACGCAGTATTTT
TRBV6-1	-	TRBJ2-7	TRBD2	CASTEGGLAVYEQYF	TGTGCCAGCACCGAAGGGGGACTAGCGGTCTACGAGCAGTACTTC
TRBV5-1	-	TRBJ2-2	TRBD1	CASSQGTGNTGELFF	TGCGCCAGCAGCCAAGGGACAGGAAACACCGGGGAGCTGTTTTTT
TRBV28	-	TRBJ1-2	TRBD1	CASSLDRALYGYTF	TGTGCCAGCAGTTTGGACAGGGCGCTCTATGGCTACACCTTC
TRBV19	-	TRBJ2-1	-	CASRLQAARSNEQFF	TGTGCCAGTAGATTACAGGCGGCCAGGAGCAATGAGCAGTTCTTC